These 2 T cell receptor beta chains came from one sample sequenced in a study of cytomegalovirus exposure and HLA in healthy donors. The PCR used 60 Vbeta and 13 Jbeta primers. Sequenced by immunoSEQ multiplex PCR; TCRdb stores in-frame clones only, minus some. The sample contains 110,000 to 150,000 clones, 75% to 80% of which appear only once. The sample taken for sequencing was PBMCs. Source of these receptors: a male donor in good health and CMV-seronegative.

This clone was found a few times. As DNA, the CDR3 is TGTGCCAGCAGCGGTAGGAACACTGAAGCTTTCTTT. Residues: CASSGRNTEAFF. The rearrangement links TRBV6-1 to TRBJ1-1; D call uncertain. CDR3 length: 12 residues. Germline V CDR1 and CDR2: MNHNS, SASEGT. Trimming took off 6 bases at V and 1 base at J, with 6 bases between the two ends.

The rearrangement links TRBV21-1 to TRBJ2-1; TRBD1 was called by the table and not checked on the DNA. TRBV21-1 is deemed a pseudogene. This CDR3 has 16 residues. The CDR3 reads CASSARQASSYNEQFF. Here the CDR3 DNA reads TGTGCCAGCAGCGCTCGACAGGCTAGCTCCTACAATGAGCAGTTCTTC.